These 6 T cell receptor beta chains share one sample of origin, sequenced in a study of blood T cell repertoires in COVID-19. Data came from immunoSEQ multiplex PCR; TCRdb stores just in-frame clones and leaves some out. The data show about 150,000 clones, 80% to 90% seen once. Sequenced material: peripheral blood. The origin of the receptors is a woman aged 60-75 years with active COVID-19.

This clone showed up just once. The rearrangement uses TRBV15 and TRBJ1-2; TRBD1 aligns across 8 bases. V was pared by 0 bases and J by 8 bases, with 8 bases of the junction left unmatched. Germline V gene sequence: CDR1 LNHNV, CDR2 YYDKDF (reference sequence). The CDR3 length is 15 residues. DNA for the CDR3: TGTGCCACCAGCAGAGATGGCCAGGGGGCGATGGGCTACACCTTC. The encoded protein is CATSRDGQGAMGYTF.

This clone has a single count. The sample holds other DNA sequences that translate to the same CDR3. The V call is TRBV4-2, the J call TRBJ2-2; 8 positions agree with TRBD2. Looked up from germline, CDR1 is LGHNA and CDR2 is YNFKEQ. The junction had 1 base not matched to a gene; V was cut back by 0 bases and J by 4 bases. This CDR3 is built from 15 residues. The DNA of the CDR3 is TGTGCCAGCAGCCAAGACGCGGGAGGCACCGGGGAGCTGTTTTTT. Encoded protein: CASSQDAGGTGELFF.

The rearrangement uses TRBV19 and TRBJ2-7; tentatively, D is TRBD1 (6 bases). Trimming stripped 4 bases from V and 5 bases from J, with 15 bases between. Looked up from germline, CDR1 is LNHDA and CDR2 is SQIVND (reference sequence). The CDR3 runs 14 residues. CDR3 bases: TGTGCCAGTAGTAAAGGTCGTGAGGGGGACGAGCAGTACTTC. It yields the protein CASSKGREGDEQYF.

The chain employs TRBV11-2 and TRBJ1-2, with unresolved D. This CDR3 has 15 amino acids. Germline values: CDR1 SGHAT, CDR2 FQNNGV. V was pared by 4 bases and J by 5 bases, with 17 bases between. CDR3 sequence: CASSSISWSGYGYTF. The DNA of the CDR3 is TGTGCCAGCAGCTCGATAAGTTGGTCGGGGTATGGCTACACCTTC.

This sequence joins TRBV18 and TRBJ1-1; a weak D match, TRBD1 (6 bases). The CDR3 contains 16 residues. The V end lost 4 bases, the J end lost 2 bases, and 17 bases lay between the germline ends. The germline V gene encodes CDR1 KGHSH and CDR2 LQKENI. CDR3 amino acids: CASSHVQGRRNTEAFF. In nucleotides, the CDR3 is TGTGCCAGCTCACATGTACAGGGCAGAAGAAACACTGAAGCTTTCTTT.

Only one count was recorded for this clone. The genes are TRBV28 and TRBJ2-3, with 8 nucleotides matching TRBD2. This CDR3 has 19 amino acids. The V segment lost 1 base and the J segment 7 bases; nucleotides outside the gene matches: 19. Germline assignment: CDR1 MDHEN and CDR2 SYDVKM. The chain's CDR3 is CASSLSALGAGENAHTQYF. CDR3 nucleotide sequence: TGTGCCAGCAGTTTATCGGCCTTAGGAGCGGGAGAAAACGCTCATACGCAGTATTTT.